This TCR beta chain was retrieved from a study of cytomegalovirus exposure and HLA in healthy donors. V was clipped by 5 bases and J by 6 bases; unmatched bases: 10. The CDR3 extends over 15 amino acids. Germline CDR1 reads MDHEN; CDR2 reads SYDVKM. Sequenced by immunoSEQ multiplex PCR; TCRdb stores in-frame clones only, minus some. The sample lists tens of thousands of clones; about 93% were seen once. The chain links TRBV28 to TRBJ2-7; TRBD1 aligns across 10 bases. The sequenced sample was PBMCs. The sequence was collected from a woman under 30 in good health and CMV-seronegative. The CDR3 loop is CASSSSGTGVVEQYF. In nucleotides, the CDR3 is TGTGCCAGCAGTAGCTCCGGGACAGGGGTAGTCGAGCAGTACTTC.